What follows is one TCR beta chain and its context. Its antigen target is currently unknown. The record has no base qualities; no much larger clone is one base away. V trim: 8 bases; J trim: 4 bases; unmatched bases: 7. As encoded in the germline V gene (reference sequence), CDR1 is LNHDA while CDR2 is SQIVND. The CDR3 spans 13 residues, from the cysteine through the phenylalanine. The entry retains the CDR3 DNA only, 39 bases that are in frame from base 1. The trial excluded patients who had a history of autoimmune disease or who were on systemic immunosuppression. Peripheral blood for TCR sequencing was drawn from every dose cohort at baseline, at cycle 4 day 1 and at cycle 7 day 1. The samples were taken from a phase I, first-in-human, multicenter, open-label dose-escalation trial of ivuxolimab. Adults with locally advanced or metastatic melanoma, renal cell, hepatocellular, or head and neck squamous cell carcinoma were enrolled in the trial. Before TCR sequencing, CD4+ T cells and CD8+ T cells from peripheral blood were sorted into separate populations.

This specimen comes from a study of OX40 agonist ivuxolimab in advanced cancers. Background for the entire study: Ivuxolimab, which targeted the costimulatory receptor OX40 (CD134), was an agonistic, fully human IgG2 monoclonal antibody. Intravenous ivuxolimab was administered to patients every 2 weeks at six dose levels: 0.01, 0.1, 0.3, 1.5, 3 and 10 mg/kg. Of the approximately 50 dose-escalation patients, hepatocellular carcinoma was present in about 20, melanoma in about 15, renal cell carcinoma in 9 and head and neck cancer in 9. In the dose-escalation cohort, approximately 80% of patients were male, and the mean age was roughly 56 years with a range of roughly 20 to 80. Patients were allowed to have had prior anti-PD-1, anti-PD-L1 or anti-CTLA-4 therapy, and more than 35% of the dose-escalation patients had been treated with checkpoint inhibitors. Partial responses occurred in three dose-escalation patients: two with cutaneous melanoma and one with hepatocellular carcinoma. Peripheral TCRbeta sequencing was intended to test whether TCR sequence diversity was altered and clonal T-cell expansion was caused by ivuxolimab. The paper describes the monotherapy dose-escalation part (N of about 47 patients) of the phase I trial of ivuxolimab. Broader findings and caveats from the paper: In the 0.1-3.0 mg/kg groups, partial responders were among the patients with the lowest normalized peripheral clonal expansion, particularly in CD8+ T cells. After ivuxolimab, CD8+ T cells had more expanded clones than CD4+ T cells on average. Clonal expansion of both CD4+ and CD8+ blood T cells was observed from baseline to week 6 at doses 0.1 to 3.0 mg/kg. Low levels of normalized T-cell clonal expansion were also shown by some nonresponding patients. Antigen specificity was not determined for the clonally expanded peripheral T cells.

Genomic DNA was isolated from the sorted cells so that the TCRbeta CDR3 region could be sequenced. The immunoSEQ Assay was used to sequence the TCRbeta CDR3 regions. TCRdb obtained this table from immuneACCESS and retained in-frame rearrangements with V and J assigned. These tables miss some clones; where compared with another copy, unresolved V genes account for less than half of the shortfall, and the remainder is unexplained. The sample table contains 20,000 or so clones; only one count was recorded for 90% of them. The ten largest clones add up to 45% to 50% of the sample. The receptor's source is an adult with an advanced solid tumor such as melanoma, head and neck, liver or kidney cancer. Rearrangement joined TRBV19 to TRBJ2-7; 8 nucleotides in the junction match TRBD1. The source material was CD4+ or CD8+ T cells sorted from blood, sampled in a trial of the OX40 agonist ivuxolimab. The CDR3 has the sequence CASSETGAYEQYF. The DNA is TGTGCCAGTTCAGAGACAGGGGCGTACGAGCAGTACTTC.